The 13 T cell receptor beta chains listed next were all sequenced from one sample in a study of T cells after posttransplantation cyclophosphamide. The protocol was immunoSEQ multiplex PCR, while the TCRdb copy is restricted to in-frame clones and leaves out a portion. Listed for the sample are around 39,000 clones, none seen a single time. Material for sequencing was PBMCs. Source of these receptors: a girl aged 5-17 years in good health, CMV-negative, and a related stem cell transplant donor.

The gene calls are TRBV7-9 and TRBJ2-3; TRBD1 might be the D (5 bases). Germline V lookup: CDR1 SEHNR, CDR2 FQNEAQ (reference sequence). The CDR3 totals 14 residues. Between the trimmed V and J ends, which lost 8 bases and 3 bases, there was a span of 15 bases. The CDR3 nucleotides read TGTGCCAGCCAAACAGGCCAGGGTACAGATACGCAGTATTTT. It translates to CASQTGQGTDTQYF.

This clone was recorded at least ten times. The rearrangement joins TRBV5-1 to TRBJ1-2; 7 bases are a match to TRBD1. CDR1 is SGHRS, CDR2 YFSETQ, per germline. CDR3 length: 15 residues. The V segment lost 4 bases and the J segment 0 bases; nucleotides outside the gene matches: 6. The CDR3 DNA reads as TGCGCCAGCAGCCCGGGACAGAACCCTAACTATGGCTACACCTTC. Protein sequence: CASSPGQNPNYGYTF.

The CDR3 protein is CASSQQGGVGELFF. The CDR3 nucleotides are TGTGCCAGCAGCCAACAGGGTGGCGTAGGGGAGCTGTTTTTT. The V and J genes are TRBV7-3 and TRBJ2-2, with D perhaps TRBD1 (6 bases). Germline V gene sequence: CDR1 SGHTA, CDR2 FQGTGA. CDR3 length: 14 amino acids. Trimming removed 5 bases from V and 8 bases from J, with 15 bases in between.

This clone was observed many times. The CDR3 region is CASSPAGAPYNEQFF. CDR3 sequence (DNA): TGTGCCAGCAGCCCAGCGGGAGCTCCCTACAATGAGCAGTTCTTC. The chain combines TRBV5-4 with TRBJ2-1, with TRBD2 matching 8 bases. The V gene's germline CDR1 is SGHNT and CDR2 YYREEE (reference sequence). After removal of 4 bases from V and 2 bases from J, the junction contained 5 bases not matched to a gene. The CDR3 runs 15 residues.

The DNA of the CDR3 is TGTGCCAGCAGCTCCGCCGGGACTTCCAACGAGCAGTACTTC. This sequence encodes CASSSAGTSNEQYF. The chain recombines TRBV5-6 with TRBJ2-7; a possible D gene is TRBD2 (6 bases). The CDR3 is made up of 14 amino acids. Germline V lookup: CDR1 SGHDT, CDR2 YYEEEE. V lost 3 bases to trimming and J lost 5 bases, with 15 bases between them.

This clone was counted between two and nine times. The gene calls are TRBV2 and TRBJ2-3; 11 bases are shared with TRBD2. Trimming took 5 bases from V and 5 from J; bases not matched to a gene: 6. CDR1 is SNHLY, CDR2 FYNNEI, per germline. The CDR3 extends over 15 amino acids. The CDR3 DNA follows: TGTGCCAGCAGTTCAACCGGGACTAGCGGAGATACGCAGTATTTT. Amino acids: CASSSTGTSGDTQYF.

This clone was seen a few times. This rearrangement joins TRBV7-8 to TRBJ1-2; the D gene is possibly TRBD1 (6 bases). Trimming pared 3 bases from V and 4 bases from J, leaving 12 bases between. The germline V gene has CDR1 SGHVS and CDR2 FQNEAQ. The CDR3 is 14 residues long. This chain's CDR3 is CASSFNRAVYGYTF. For the CDR3, the DNA is TGTGCCAGCAGCTTCAACAGGGCGGTCTATGGCTACACCTTC. Combining the CDR3 with reference TRBV7-8 and TRBJ1-2 gives the whole variable domain GAGVSQSPRYKVAKRGQDVALRCDPISGHVSLFWYQQALGQGPEFLTYFQNEAQLDKSGLPSDRFFAERPEGSVSTLKIQRTQQEDSAVYLCASSFNRAVYGYTFGSGTRLTVV.

At least ten counts were recorded for this clone. The CDR3 sequence is CASSFEMETQYF. For the CDR3, the DNA is TGTGCCAGCAGTTTCGAGATGGAGACCCAGTACTTC. The J gene is TRBJ2-5, the V gene TRBV6-6, with D hard to call. The CDR3 runs 12 residues. Germline V gene lookup returns CDR1 MNHNY and CDR2 SVGAGI (reference sequence). Trimming removed 4 bases at V and 5 bases at J, with 8 bases between.

The rearrangement joins TRBV7-2 to TRBJ2-2; 10 bases line up with TRBD2. The germline gives CDR1 SGHTA, CDR2 FQGNSA. The CDR3 is 15 amino acids. The trim removed 6 bases at V and 5 bases at J, leaving 6 bases unmatched. This CDR3 reads CASSMRLAGTGELFF. CDR3 DNA: TGTGCCAGCAGTATGAGACTAGCGGGTACCGGGGAGCTGTTTTTT.

This clone has at least ten counts. This chain uses TRBV6-6 with TRBJ1-2, with a tentative D call TRBD1 (5 bases). The CDR3 extends over 14 amino acids. Germline CDR1 MNHNY, CDR2 SVGAGI (reference sequence). Trimming removed 7 bases from V and 4 bases from J, with 16 bases in between. For the CDR3, the DNA is TGTGCCAGCACCCCCCCAGGCGGGGGCTATGGCTACACCTTC. This sequence encodes CASTPPGGGYGYTF.

This clone was seen only a few times. The rearrangement links TRBV28 to TRBJ1-2; D is ambiguous. There are 13 residues in the CDR3. Germline values: CDR1 MDHEN, CDR2 SYDVKM. The V end lost 5 bases, the J end lost 8 bases, and 15 bases lay between the germline ends. DNA of the CDR3: TGTGCCAGCAGTCCGCCGGGGTCCCGAGGCTACACCTTC. It codes for CASSPPGSRGYTF.

This clone was seen repeatedly, ten times or more. V usage is TRBV10-2 and J usage is TRBJ1-4; TRBD1 matches at 10 bases. The CDR3 consists of 14 residues. Germline V gene sequence: CDR1 WSHSY, CDR2 SAAADI. Unmatched junction bases numbered 4, after V lost 6 bases and J lost 6 bases. CDR3 sequence (DNA): TGCGCCAGCAGGGGACAGGGGATTTATGAAAAACTGTTTTTT. Its translation is CASRGQGIYEKLFF.

This clone appeared a few times. This sequence joins TRBV18 and TRBJ2-5, with 8 nucleotides matching TRBD1. Germline V gene lookup returns CDR1 KGHSH and CDR2 LQKENI. V trimming: 3 bases; J trimming: 4 bases; junction bases outside the gene matches: 1. The CDR3 consists of 13 residues. CDR3 amino acids: CASSPGQGETQYF. In DNA form, the CDR3 reads TGTGCCAGCTCACCCGGACAGGGAGAGACCCAGTACTTC.